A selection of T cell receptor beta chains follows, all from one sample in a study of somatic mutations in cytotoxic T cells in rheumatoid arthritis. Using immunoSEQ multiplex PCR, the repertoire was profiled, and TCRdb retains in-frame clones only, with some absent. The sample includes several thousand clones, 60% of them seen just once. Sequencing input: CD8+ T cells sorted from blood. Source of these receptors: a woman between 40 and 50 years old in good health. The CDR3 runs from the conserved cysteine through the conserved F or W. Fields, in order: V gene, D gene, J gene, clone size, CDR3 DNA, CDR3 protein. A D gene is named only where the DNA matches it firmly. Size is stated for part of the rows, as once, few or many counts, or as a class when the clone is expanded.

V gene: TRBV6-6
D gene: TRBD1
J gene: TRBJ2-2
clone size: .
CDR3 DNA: TGTGCCAGCAGGGTGACAGGGGAGAAAACCGGGGAGCTGTTTTTT
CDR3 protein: CASRVTGEKTGELFF

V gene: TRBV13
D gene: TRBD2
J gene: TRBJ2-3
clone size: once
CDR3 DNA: TGTGCCAGCAGCCTCGGGCTAGCGGGAGGGTACATCACAGATACGCAGTATTTT
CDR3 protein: CASSLGLAGGYITDTQYF

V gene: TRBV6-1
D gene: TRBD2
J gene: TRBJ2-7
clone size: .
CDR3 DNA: TGTGCCAGCTCGCCCCGGGGGGGTTCGGGCTACGAGCAGTACTTC
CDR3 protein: CASSPRGGSGYEQYF

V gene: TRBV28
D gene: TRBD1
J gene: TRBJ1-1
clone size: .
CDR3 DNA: TGTGCCAGCAGTTCAAGGACAGGGCTGAACACTGAAGCTTTCTTT
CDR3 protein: CASSSRTGLNTEAFF

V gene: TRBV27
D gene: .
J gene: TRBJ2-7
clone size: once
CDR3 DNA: TGTGCCAGCAGTTCTGCCGGGGAGCGCTACGAGCAGTACTTC
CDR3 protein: CASSSAGERYEQYF

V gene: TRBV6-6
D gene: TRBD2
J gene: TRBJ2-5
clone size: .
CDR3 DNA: TGTGCCAGCAGTTACCCGTCACGGGGGGAAGAGACCCAGTACTTC
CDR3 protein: CASSYPSRGEETQYF

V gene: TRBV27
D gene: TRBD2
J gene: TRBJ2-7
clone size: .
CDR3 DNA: TGTGCCAGCAGTTTATTGGCGGCGGGAGGGCCCTACGAGCAGTACTTC
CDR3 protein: CASSLLAAGGPYEQYF

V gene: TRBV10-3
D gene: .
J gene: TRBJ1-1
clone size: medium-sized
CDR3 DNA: TGTGCCATCAGTCAACCCTCACAGGGAGATAACACTGAAGCTTTCTTT
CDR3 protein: CAISQPSQGDNTEAFF

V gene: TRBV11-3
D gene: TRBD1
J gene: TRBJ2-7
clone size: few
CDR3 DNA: TGTGCCAGCAGACCGGGTATCGGGACAGGGTTTCACGAGCAGTACTTC
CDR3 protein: CASRPGIGTGFHEQYF

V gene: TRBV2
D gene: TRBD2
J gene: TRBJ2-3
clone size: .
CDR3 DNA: TGTGCCAGCAGTTTTCTAGCGGGAGATACGCAGTATTTT
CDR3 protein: CASSFLAGDTQYF

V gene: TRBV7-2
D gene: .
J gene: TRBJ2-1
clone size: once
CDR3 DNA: TGTGCCAGCAGCTTAGCGGGAGTGTCCTACAATGAGCAGTTCTTC
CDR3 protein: CASSLAGVSYNEQFF

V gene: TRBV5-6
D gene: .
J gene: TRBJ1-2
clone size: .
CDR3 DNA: TGTGCCAGCCGGACGGGGCTTGGGGGGGACTATGGCTACACCTTC
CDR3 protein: CASRTGLGGDYGYTF

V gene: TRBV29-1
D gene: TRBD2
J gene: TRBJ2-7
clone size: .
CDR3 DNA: TGCAGCGTTGAACTATTTGGGGTTCTAGCGGGGGACTCCTACGAGCAGTACTTC
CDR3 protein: CSVELFGVLAGDSYEQYF

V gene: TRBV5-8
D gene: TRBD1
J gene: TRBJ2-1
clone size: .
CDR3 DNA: TGTGCCAGCAGCTCGGGACAGGGGGCGCCCAATGAGCAGTTCTTC
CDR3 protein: CASSSGQGAPNEQFF

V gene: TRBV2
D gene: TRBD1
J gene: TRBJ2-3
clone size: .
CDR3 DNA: TGTGCCAGCAGCTCTACAGGGGCTGTAGATACGCAGTATTTT
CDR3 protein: CASSSTGAVDTQYF

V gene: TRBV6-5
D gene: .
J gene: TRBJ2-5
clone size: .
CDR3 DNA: TGTGCCAGCAGTTTCTCCAGCCTTATCAGGGAAGAGACCCAGTACTTC
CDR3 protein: CASSFSSLIREETQYF

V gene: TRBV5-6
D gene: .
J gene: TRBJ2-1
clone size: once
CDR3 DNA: TGTGCCAGCAGCTTGGGAGGAGATGGTTACAATGAGCAGTTCTTC
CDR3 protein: CASSLGGDGYNEQFF

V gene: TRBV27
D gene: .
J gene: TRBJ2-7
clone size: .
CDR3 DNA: TGTGCCAGCAGTTTATCGGGGTGGGGCGAGCAGTACTTC
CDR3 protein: CASSLSGWGEQYF

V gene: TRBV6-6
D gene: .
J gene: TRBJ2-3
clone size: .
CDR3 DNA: TGTGCCAGCAGTCCTGTGGGGGGGGCTGCAGATACGCAGTATTTT
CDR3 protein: CASSPVGGAADTQYF

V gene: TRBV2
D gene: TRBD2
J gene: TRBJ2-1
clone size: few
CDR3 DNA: TGTGCCAGCAGTGGGACTAGCGGGGGCTACAATGAGCAGTTCTTC
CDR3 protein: CASSGTSGGYNEQFF

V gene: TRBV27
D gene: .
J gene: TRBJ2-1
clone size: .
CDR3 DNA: TGTGCCAGCAGTGTCGGGGGCCAGTACAATGAGCAGTTCTTC
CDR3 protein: CASSVGGQYNEQFF

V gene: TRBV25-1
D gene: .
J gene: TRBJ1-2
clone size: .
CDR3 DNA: TGTGCCAGCAGTGAGGACGGAAACTATGGCTACACCTTC
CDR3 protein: CASSEDGNYGYTF

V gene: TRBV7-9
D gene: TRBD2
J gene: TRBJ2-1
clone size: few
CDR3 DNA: TGTGCCAGCAGCACTCTAGCGGGAGGGGGGATCTATGAGCAGTTCTTC
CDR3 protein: CASSTLAGGGIYEQFF

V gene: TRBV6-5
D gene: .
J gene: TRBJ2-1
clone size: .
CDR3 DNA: TGTGCCAGCAGTTACTCGGGGGAGCAGTTCTTC
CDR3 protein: CASSYSGEQFF

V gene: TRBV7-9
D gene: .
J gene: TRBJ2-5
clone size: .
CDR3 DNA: TGTGCCAGCAGCTTTTTAGGGGTCGGGGAGACCCAGTACTTC
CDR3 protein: CASSFLGVGETQYF

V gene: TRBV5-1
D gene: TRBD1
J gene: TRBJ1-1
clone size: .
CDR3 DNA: TGCGCCAGCAGCTTGGGCGCAGGGGGCCTGAACACTGAAGCTTTCTTT
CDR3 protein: CASSLGAGGLNTEAFF

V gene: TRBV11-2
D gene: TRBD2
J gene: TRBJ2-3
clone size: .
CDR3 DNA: TGTGCCAGCAGCCCCTTAGGACTAGCGGGTCTCACAGATACGCAGTATTTT
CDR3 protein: CASSPLGLAGLTDTQYF

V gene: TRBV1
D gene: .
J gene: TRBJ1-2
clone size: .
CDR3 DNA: .
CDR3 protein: CTSSQVGAGARILGYTF

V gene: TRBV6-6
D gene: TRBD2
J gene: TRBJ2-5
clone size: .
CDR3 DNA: TGTGCCAGCAGTTCCCAAGCTAGCGGGGTCCAAGAGACCCAGTACTTC
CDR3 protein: CASSSQASGVQETQYF

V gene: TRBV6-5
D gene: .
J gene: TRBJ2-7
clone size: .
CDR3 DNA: TGTGCCAGCACCGGGTCCTCCTACGAGCAGTACTTC
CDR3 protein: CASTGSSYEQYF

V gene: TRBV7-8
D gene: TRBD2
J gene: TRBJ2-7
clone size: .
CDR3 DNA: TGTGCCAGCAGCTTTTTTGGGGGCTCGGGTAGCGGGAGTCCCTACGAGCAGTACTTC
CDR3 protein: CASSFFGGSGSGSPYEQYF

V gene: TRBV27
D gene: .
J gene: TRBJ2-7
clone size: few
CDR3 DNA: TGTGCCACCGGGGACGGTACCTACGAGCAGTACTTC
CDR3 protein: CATGDGTYEQYF

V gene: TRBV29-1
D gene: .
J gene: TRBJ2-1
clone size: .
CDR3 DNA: TGCAGCGTTGAGGTTGGGTGGGATGAGCAGTTCTTC
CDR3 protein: CSVEVGWDEQFF

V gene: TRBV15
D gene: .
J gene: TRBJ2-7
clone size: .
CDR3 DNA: TGTGCCACCAGCAGAGCATATACCGAGGCTCCGGGTACCTACGAGCAGTACTTC
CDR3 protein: CATSRAYTEAPGTYEQYF

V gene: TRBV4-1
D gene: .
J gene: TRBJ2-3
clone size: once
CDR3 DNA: TGCGCCAGCAGCCACCTTGCGTGGGCCGGGACGTCTAGGGGAGATACGCAGTATTTT
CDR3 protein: CASSHLAWAGTSRGDTQYF

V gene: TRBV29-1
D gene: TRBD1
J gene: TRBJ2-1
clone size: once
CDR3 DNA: TGCAGCGTTGCGAGGGACAGCGGTGGTGAGCAGTTCTTC
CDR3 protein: CSVARDSGGEQFF

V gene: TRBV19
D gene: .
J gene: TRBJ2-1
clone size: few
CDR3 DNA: TGTGCCAGTAGTGAAAACTTGGGCTATGAGCAGTTCTTC
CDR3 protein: CASSENLGYEQFF

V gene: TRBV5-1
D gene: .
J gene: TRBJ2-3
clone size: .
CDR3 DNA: TGCGCCAGCAGCTTGGAGGCACAGGGTTATACTGATACGCAGTATTTT
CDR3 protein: CASSLEAQGYTDTQYF

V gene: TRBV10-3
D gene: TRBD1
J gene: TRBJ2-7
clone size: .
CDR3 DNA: TGTGCCATCAGTGAGGGGGACAGGCCCTACGAGCAGTACTTC
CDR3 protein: CAISEGDRPYEQYF

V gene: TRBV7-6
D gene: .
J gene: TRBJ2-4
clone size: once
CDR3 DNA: TGTGCCAGCAGCTTAAAGAGCGGCATTCAGTACTTC
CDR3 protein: CASSLKSGIQYF

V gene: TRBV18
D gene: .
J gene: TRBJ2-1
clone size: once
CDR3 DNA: TGTGCCAGCTCACATCTGCTCGGGGGGCCCAATGAGCAGTTCTTC
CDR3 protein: CASSHLLGGPNEQFF

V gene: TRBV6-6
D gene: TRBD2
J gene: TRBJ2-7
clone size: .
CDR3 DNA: TGTGCCAGCAGTTACACGGGAGGGTCCTACGAGCAGTACTTC
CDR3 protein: CASSYTGGSYEQYF

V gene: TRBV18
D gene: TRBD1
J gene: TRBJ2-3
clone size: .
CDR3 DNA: TGTGCCAGCTCACCTTACTCGGACAGGGGAATCACAGATACGCAGTATTTT
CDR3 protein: CASSPYSDRGITDTQYF

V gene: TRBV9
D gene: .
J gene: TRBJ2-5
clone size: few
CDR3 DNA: TGTGCCAGCAGCAGTAGCGACGGGATTGAAGAGACCCAGTACTTC
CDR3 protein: CASSSSDGIEETQYF

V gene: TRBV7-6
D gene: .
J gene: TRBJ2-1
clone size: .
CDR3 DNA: TGTGCCAGCAGCTTAGAAGGTAGCGTGTACAATGAGCAGTTCTTC
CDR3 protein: CASSLEGSVYNEQFF

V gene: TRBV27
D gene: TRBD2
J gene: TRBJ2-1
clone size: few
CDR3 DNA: TGTGCCACCGGACTAGCGGGAGGCGGGGCCTACAATGAGCAGTTCTTC
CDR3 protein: CATGLAGGGAYNEQFF

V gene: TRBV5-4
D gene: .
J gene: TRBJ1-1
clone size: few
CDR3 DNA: TGTGCCAGCAGCCCTAACAGGGCCGAAGCTTTCTTT
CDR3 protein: CASSPNRAEAFF

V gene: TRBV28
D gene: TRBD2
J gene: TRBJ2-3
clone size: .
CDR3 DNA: TGTGCCAGCAGTCAAAGACTAGCGGGCCTTACAGATACGCAGTATTTT
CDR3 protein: CASSQRLAGLTDTQYF

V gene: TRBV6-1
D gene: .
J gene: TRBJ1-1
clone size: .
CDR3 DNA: TGTGCCAGCAGTCGAAAAGGAGGGAACACTGAAGCTTTCTTT
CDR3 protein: CASSRKGGNTEAFF

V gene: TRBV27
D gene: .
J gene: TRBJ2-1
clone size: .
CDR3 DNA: TGTGCCAGCAGTTCAGGGTTTATCGATGAGCAGTTCTTC
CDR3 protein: CASSSGFIDEQFF

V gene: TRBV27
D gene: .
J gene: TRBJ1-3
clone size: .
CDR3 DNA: TGTGCCAGCCGGCGGGCAGGGCTAGGAAACACCATATATTTT
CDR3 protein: CASRRAGLGNTIYF

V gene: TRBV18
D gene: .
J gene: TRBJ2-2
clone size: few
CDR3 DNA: TGTGCCAGCTCACCACTCCCGGACAGCTTAACCCTCGCGAACACCGGGGAGCTGTTTTTT
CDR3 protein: CASSPLPDSLTLANTGELFF

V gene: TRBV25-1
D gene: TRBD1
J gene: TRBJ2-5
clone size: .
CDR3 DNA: TGTGCCAGCAGCTCGGGACAGCAAGAGACCCAGTACTTC
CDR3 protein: CASSSGQQETQYF

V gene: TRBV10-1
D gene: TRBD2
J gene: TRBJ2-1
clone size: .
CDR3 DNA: TGCGCCAGCAGCTGGGGACTAGCGGCCCAAGGGGACAATGAGCAGTTCTTC
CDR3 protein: CASSWGLAAQGDNEQFF

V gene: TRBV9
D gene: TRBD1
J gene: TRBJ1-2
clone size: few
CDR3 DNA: TGTGCCAGCAGCGTCTCAACAGGGGTCTATGGCTACACCTTC
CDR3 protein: CASSVSTGVYGYTF

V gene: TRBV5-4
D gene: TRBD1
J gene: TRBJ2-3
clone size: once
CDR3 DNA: TGTGCCAGCAGCCATAAACGACAGGGATATAAAGATCAGTATTTT
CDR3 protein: CASSHKRQGYKDQYF

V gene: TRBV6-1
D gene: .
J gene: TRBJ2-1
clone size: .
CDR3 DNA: TGTGCCAGCTGCCGGACTCGGACAGACAATGAGCAGTTCTTC
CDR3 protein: CASCRTRTDNEQFF